The rows below give T cell receptor beta chains drawn from one sample of a study of T cells in localized non-small cell lung cancer. Libraries were prepared by immunoSEQ multiplex PCR; TCRdb keeps only in-frame clonotypes and omits some of them. The top ten hold approximately 12% of the sample, which has tens of thousands of clones, around four fifths seen once. The source material was peripheral blood, sampled before any cancer treatment. The receptor set was obtained from a female donor older than 55 with stage I lung adenocarcinoma. Both conserved end residues are trimmed from each CDR3. Fields, in order: V gene, CDR3 protein.

v_call: TRBV27
cdr3_aa: ASSFSGTPYNEQF

v_call: TRBV10-2
cdr3_aa: ASNGGAGYT

v_call: TRBV5-4
cdr3_aa: ASSLPGPEKLF

v_call: TRBV29-1
cdr3_aa: SVKGTYGYT

v_call: TRBV4-2
cdr3_aa: ASSFRGQSYEQY

v_call: TRBV5-1
cdr3_aa: ASSLDPNGQGLD

v_call: TRBV5-8
cdr3_aa: ASSLGLPRGDTQY

v_call: TRBV11-2
cdr3_aa: ASSLGQGAHRPGANVLT

v_call: TRBV10-1
cdr3_aa: ASSEYPPTSGSYNEQF

v_call: TRBV5-4
cdr3_aa: ASRLGGQSSYEQY

v_call: TRBV6-5
cdr3_aa: ASSYSTGTVDIQY

v_call: TRBV2
cdr3_aa: ASKDTGELF

v_call: TRBV6-6
cdr3_aa: ASVAGESYVYGYT

v_call: TRBV14
cdr3_aa: ASSPWTDPYNEQF

v_call: TRBV9
cdr3_aa: ASSSSGLPHRADTQY

v_call: TRBV5-6
cdr3_aa: ASSRDPINYGYT